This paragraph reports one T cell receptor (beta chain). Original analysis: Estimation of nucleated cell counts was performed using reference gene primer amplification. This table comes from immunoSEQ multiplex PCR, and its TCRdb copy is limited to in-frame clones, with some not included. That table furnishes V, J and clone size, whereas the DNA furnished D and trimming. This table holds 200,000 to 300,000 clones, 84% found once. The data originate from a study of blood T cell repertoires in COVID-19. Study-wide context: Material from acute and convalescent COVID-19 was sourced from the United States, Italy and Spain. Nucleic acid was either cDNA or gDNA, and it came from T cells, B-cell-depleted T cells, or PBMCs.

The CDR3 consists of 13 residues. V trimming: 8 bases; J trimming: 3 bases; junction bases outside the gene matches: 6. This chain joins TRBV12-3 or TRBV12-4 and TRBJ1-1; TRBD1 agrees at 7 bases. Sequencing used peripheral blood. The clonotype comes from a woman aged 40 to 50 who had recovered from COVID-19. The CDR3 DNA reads TGTGCCAGCTGTGTGGACAGGTACACTGAAGCTTTCTTT. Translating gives CASCVDRYTEAFF.